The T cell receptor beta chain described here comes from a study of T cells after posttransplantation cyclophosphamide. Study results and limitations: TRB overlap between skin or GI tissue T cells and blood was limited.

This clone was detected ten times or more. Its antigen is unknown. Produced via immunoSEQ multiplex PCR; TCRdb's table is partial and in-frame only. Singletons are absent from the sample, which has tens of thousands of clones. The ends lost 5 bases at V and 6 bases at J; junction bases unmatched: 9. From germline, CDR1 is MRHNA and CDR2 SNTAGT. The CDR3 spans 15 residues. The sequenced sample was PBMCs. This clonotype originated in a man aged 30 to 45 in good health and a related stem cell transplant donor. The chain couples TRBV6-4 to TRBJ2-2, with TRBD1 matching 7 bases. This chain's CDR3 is CASSPRTGVSGELFF. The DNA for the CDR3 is TGTGCCAGCAGTCCCAGAACAGGGGTTTCCGGGGAGCTGTTTTTT.